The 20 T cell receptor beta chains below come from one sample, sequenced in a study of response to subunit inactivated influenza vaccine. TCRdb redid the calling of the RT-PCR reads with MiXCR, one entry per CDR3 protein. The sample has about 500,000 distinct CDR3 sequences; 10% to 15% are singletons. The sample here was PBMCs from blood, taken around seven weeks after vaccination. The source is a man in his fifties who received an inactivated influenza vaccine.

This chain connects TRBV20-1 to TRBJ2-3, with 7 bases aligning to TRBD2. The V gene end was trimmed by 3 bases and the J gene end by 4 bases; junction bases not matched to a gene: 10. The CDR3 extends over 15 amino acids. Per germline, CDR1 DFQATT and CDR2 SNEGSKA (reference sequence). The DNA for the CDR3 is TGCAGTGCTAGTGGTGCGGGAGATCGTGCAGATACGCAGTATTTT. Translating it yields CSASGAGDRADTQYF.

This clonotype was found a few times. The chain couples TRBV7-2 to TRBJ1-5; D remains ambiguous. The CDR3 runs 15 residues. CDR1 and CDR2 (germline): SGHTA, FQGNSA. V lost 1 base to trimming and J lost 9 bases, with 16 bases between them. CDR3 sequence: CASSLGVGVGGPQHF. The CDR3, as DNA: TGTGCCAGCAGCTTAGGGGTAGGAGTAGGAGGGCCCCAGCATTTT.

Here the CDR3 DNA reads TGCAGTGCTCAGAGCGCGGGCGGGGGGTCAGATACGCAGTATTTT. Translation gives CSAQSAGGGSDTQYF. This rearrangement joins TRBV20-1 to TRBJ2-3, with 8 bases fitting TRBD2. The germline V gene encodes CDR1 DFQATT and CDR2 SNEGSKA (reference sequence). V shed 5 bases, J shed 4 bases, and the junction held 11 bases outside the gene matches. The CDR3 covers 15 residues.

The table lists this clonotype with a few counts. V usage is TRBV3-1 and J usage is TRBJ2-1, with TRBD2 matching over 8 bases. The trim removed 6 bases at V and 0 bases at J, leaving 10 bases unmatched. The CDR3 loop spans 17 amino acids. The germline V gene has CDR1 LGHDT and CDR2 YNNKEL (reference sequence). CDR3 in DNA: TGTGCCAGCAGAGGAAGCGGGGGTTTTAGCTCCTACAATGAGCAGTTCTTC. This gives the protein CASRGSGGFSSYNEQFF.

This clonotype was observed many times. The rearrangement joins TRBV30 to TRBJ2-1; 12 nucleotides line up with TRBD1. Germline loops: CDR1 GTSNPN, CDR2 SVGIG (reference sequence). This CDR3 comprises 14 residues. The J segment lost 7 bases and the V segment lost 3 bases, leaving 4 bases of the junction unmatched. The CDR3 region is CAWRRDRGLNEQFF. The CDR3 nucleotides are TGTGCCTGGAGAAGGGACAGGGGGCTTAATGAGCAGTTCTTC.

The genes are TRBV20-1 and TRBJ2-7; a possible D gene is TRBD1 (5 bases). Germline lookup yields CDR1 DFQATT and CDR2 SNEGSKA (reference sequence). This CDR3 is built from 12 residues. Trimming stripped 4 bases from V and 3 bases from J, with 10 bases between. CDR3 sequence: CSANRLFYEQYF. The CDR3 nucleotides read TGCAGTGCTAACAGGCTTTTCTACGAGCAGTACTTC.

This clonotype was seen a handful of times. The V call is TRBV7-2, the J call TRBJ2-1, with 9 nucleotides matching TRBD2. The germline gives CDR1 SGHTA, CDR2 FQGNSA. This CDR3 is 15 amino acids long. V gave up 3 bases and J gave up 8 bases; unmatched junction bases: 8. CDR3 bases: TGTGCCAGCAGCTTTAGCGGGAGCCCCGGGGATGAGCAGTTCTTC. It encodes CASSFSGSPGDEQFF.

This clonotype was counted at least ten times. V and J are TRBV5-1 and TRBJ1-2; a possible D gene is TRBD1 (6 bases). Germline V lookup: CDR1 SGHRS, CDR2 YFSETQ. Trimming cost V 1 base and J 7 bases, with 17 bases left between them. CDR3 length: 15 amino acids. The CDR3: CASSLMTGVGGGYTF. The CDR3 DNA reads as TGCGCCAGCAGCTTGATGACAGGAGTTGGTGGTGGCTACACCTTC. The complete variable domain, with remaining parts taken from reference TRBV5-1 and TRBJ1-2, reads KAGVTQTPRYLIKTRGQQVTLSCSPISGHRSVSWYQQTPGQGLQFLFEYFSETQRNKGNFPGRFSGRQFSNSRSEMNVSTLELGDSALYLCASSLMTGVGGGYTFGSGTRLTVV.

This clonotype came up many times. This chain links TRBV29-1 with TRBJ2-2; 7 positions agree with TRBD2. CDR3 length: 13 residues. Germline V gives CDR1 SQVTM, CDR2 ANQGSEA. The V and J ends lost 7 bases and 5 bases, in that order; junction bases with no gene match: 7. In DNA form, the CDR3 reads TGCAGCGGCGGGACCGGGGGGACCGGGGAGCTGTTTTTT. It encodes CSGGTGGTGELFF.

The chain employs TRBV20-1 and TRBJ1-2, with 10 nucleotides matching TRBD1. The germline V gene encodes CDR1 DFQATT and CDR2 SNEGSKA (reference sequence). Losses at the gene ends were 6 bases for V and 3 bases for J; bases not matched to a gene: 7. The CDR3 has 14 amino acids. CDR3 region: CSATSGTGDYGYTF. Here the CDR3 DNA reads TGCAGTGCAACTTCCGGGACAGGGGACTATGGCTACACCTTC.

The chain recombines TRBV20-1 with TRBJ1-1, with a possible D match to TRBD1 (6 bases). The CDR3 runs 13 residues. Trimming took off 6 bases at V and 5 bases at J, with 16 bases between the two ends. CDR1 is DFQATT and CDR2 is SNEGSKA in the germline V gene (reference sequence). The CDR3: CSAPGRGATEAFF. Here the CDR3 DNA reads TGCAGTGCCCCAGGCCGGGGGGCGACTGAAGCTTTCTTT.

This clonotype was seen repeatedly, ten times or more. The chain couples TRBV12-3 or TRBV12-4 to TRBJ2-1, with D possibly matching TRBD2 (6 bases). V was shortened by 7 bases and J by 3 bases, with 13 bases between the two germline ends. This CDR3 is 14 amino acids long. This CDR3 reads CASTMARGYNEQFF. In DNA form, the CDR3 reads TGTGCCAGCACCATGGCGCGGGGCTACAATGAGCAGTTCTTC.

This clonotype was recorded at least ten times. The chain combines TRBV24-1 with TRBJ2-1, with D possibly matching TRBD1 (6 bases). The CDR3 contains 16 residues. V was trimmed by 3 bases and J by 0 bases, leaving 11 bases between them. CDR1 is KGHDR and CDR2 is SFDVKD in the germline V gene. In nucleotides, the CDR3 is TGTGCCACCAGTGATCCATCGACAGGCTCCTACAATGAGCAGTTCTTC. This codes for CATSDPSTGSYNEQFF.

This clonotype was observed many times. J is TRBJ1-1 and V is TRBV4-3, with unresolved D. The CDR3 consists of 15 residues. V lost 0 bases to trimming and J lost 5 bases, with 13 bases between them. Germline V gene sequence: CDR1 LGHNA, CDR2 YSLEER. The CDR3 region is CASSQDSGVGTEAFF. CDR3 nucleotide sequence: TGCGCCAGCAGCCAAGATAGCGGGGTGGGGACTGAAGCTTTCTTT.

CDR3 sequence reads: CASSNVGGVRGNTIYF. The CDR3 coding sequence is TGTGCCAGCAGCAATGTTGGGGGGGTTCGAGGAAACACCATATATTTT. V usage is TRBV21-1 and J usage is TRBJ1-3; the table's D call of TRBD1 was not tested on the DNA. TRBV21-1 is marked as a pseudogene. CDR3 length: 16 amino acids.

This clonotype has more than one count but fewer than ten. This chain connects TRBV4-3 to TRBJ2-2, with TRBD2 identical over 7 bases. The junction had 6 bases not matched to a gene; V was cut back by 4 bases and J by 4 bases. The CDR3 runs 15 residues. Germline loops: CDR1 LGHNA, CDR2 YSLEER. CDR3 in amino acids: CASSRGSTATGELFF. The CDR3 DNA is TGCGCCAGCAGCCGCGGGAGTACAGCCACCGGGGAGCTGTTTTTT.

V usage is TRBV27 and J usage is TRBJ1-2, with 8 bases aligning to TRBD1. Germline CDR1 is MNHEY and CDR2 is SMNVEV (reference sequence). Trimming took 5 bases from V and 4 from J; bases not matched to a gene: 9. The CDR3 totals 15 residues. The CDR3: CASSPGQGHFYGYTF. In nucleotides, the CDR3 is TGTGCCAGCAGTCCTGGACAGGGCCACTTCTATGGCTACACCTTC.

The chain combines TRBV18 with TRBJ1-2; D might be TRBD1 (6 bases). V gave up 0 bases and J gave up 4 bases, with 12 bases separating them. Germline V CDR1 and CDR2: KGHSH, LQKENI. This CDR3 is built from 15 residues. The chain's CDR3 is CASSPPFRGSYGYTF. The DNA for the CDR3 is TGTGCCAGCTCACCACCGTTCAGGGGCAGCTATGGCTACACCTTC.

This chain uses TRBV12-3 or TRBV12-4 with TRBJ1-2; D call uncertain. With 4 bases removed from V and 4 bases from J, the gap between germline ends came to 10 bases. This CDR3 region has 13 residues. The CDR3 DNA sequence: TGTGCCAGCAGTTACCCTGGGCGCTATGGCTACACCTTC. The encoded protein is CASSYPGRYGYTF.

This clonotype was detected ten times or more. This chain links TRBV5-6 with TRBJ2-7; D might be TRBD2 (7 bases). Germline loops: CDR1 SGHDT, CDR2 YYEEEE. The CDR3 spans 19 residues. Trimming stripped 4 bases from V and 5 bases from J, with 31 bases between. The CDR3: CASSLRGVWSRDYQDEQYF. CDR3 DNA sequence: TGTGCCAGCAGCCTGAGGGGGGTGTGGTCCCGGGACTACCAAGACGAGCAGTACTTC. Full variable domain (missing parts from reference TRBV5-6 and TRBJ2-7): DAGVTQSPTHLIKTRGQQVTLRCSPKSGHDTVSWYQQALGQGPQFIFQYYEEEERQRGNFPDRFSGHQFPNYSSELNVNALLLGDSALYLCASSLRGVWSRDYQDEQYFGPGTRLTVT.